The entry that follows covers one T cell receptor (beta chain) sequence. The study ran its PCR with 60 Vbeta and 13 Jbeta primers. Assay: immunoSEQ multiplex PCR; the TCRdb copy retains only in-frame clones and omits some. The table shows over 110,000 clones, with 75% to 85% occurring only once. The data stem from a study of cytomegalovirus exposure and HLA in healthy donors. With V trimmed by 5 bases and J by 0 bases, 12 bases remained unmatched. CDR1 SGHVS and CDR2 FNYEAQ come from the germline V gene. There are 19 residues in the CDR3. The specimen was PBMCs. The sequence was collected from a man aged 35-49 years in good health and CMV-seronegative. V and J are TRBV7-6 and TRBJ2-2; 10 positions agree with TRBD1. CDR3 region: CASSPLLGTGVANTGELFF. CDR3 DNA sequence: TGTGCCAGCAGCCCATTACTCGGGACAGGGGTCGCGAACACCGGGGAGCTGTTTTTT.